The 2 T cell receptor beta chains below come from one sample, sequenced in a study of PD-1 blockade in classical Hodgkin lymphoma (dated by TCRdb to the early 2020s). Library preparation used the immunoSEQ multiplex PCR assay. TCRdb took this table from immuneACCESS and kept in-frame rearrangements with V and J called. Such tables lack part of the clones; where checked against another copy, unresolved V genes explain under half of the gap, and the rest is unexplained. The sample records around 40,000 clones, about 77% of which are singletons. The ten largest clones take up 13% of the sample. This specimen's time point label, per the study, means: cycle 1 day 1 (C1D1), immediately before nivolumab initiation. All trial patients had relapsed after autologous stem cell transplantation, with cohorts A, B and C differing in prior brentuximab vedotin exposure. Sample: peripheral blood mononuclear cells (PBMCs), taken at baseline. The source is a human donor with classical Hodgkin lymphoma.

The genes are TRBV6-5 and TRBJ1-2, with 7 bases aligning to TRBD1. The CDR3 length is 13 residues. Germline CDR1 MNHEY, CDR2 SVGAGI. V was pared by 6 bases and J by 5 bases, with 6 bases of the junction left unmatched. The DNA for the CDR3 is TGTGCCAGCAGAGCGGACAGGAGATATGGCTACACCTTC. Protein sequence: CASRADRRYGYTF.

This rearrangement joins TRBV7-2 to TRBJ2-3; TRBD1 might be the D (5 bases). Germline loops: CDR1 SGHTA, CDR2 FQGNSA. Trimming took off 5 bases at V and 4 bases at J, with 16 bases between the two ends. The CDR3 extends over 15 amino acids. Here the CDR3 reads CASSPSGTRADTQYF. CDR3 in DNA: TGTGCCAGCAGCCCGAGTGGAACCAGGGCAGATACGCAGTATTTT.